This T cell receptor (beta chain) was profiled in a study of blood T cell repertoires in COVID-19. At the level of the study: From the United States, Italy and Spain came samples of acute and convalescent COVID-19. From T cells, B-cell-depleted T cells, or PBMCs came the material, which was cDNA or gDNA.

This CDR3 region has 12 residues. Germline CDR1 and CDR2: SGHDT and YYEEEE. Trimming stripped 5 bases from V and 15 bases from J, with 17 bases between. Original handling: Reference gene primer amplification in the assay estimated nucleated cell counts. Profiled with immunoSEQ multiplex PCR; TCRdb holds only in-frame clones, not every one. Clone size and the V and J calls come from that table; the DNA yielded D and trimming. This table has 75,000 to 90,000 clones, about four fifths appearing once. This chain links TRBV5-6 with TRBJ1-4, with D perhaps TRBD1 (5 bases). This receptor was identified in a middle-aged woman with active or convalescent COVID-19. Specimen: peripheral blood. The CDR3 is CASSSTLGGVFF. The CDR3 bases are TGTGCCAGCAGTTCTACTCTCGGGGGGGTGTTTTTT.